The 31 T cell receptor beta chains in this list originate from one sample, sequenced in a study of T cells in Graves' hyperthyroidism and ophthalmopathy. Amplified regions were TCR beta CDR3 sequences from RNA transcripts. With the HTBI primer set, the TCR CDR3 went through a first round of RT-PCR. TCRdb analysed the multiplex PCR reads with MiXCR anew, one entry per CDR3 protein. The repertoire holds more than 550,000 distinct CDR3 sequences, with around 15% as singletons. Sequenced input: blood. These TCRs come from a man aged 45 to 65 with Graves' hyperthyroidism.

The rearrangement uses TRBV12-3 or TRBV12-4 and TRBJ2-5; possibly TRBD1 for D (5 bases). V was clipped by 0 bases and J by 5 bases, with 13 bases between them. There are 15 residues in the CDR3. The CDR3 protein is CASSLATGRAETQYF. CDR3 coding DNA: TGTGCCAGCAGTTTAGCCACCGGCAGGGCTGAGACCCAGTACTTC.

In its sample, this clonotype was seen many times. The chain is built from TRBV19 and TRBJ1-1; 11 bases align to TRBD1. This CDR3 region has 16 residues. Germline values: CDR1 LNHDA, CDR2 SQIVND (reference sequence). V was pared by 3 bases and J by 4 bases, with 7 bases of the junction left unmatched. CDR3 nucleotide sequence: TGTGCCAGTAGTATCATTCCCGGGACAGGGGGCACTGAAGCTTTCTTT. Amino acids: CASSIIPGTGGTEAFF. Full variable domain (remainder filled in from reference TRBV19 and TRBJ1-1): DGGITQSPKYLFRKEGQNVTLSCEQNLNHDAMYWYRQDPGQGLRLIYYSQIVNDFQKGDIAEGYSVSREKKESFPLTVTSAQKNPTAFYLCASSIIPGTGGTEAFFGQGTRLTVV.

This clonotype has a count of ten or more. The rearrangement uses TRBV11-3 and TRBJ2-1, with 8 bases lining up with TRBD1. CDR1 is SGHNT and CDR2 is YENEEA in the germline V gene. After removal of 3 bases from V and 0 bases from J, the junction contained 1 base not matched to a gene. The CDR3 is 15 residues long. The CDR3 reads CASSFGQGSYNEQFF. The CDR3 nucleotides are TGTGCCAGCAGCTTCGGACAGGGCTCCTACAATGAGCAGTTCTTC.

The rearrangement links TRBV4-1 to TRBJ2-3; D possibly corresponds to TRBD1 (6 bases). This CDR3 spans 16 amino acids. Trimming removed 3 bases at V and 2 bases at J, with 15 bases between. The germline V gene has CDR1 MGHRA and CDR2 YSYEKL. CDR3 amino acids: CASSHSTGMNTDTQYF. The CDR3 DNA sequence: TGCGCCAGCAGCCACTCTACAGGGATGAACACAGATACGCAGTATTTT.

The CDR3, as DNA: TGTGCTAGTGGTTGGGGACAGGGTAGGAATGAGCAGTTCTTC. This gives the protein CASGWGQGRNEQFF. V gene TRBV12-5 combines with J gene TRBJ2-1, with 9 bases identical to TRBD1. Germline V lookup: CDR1 LGHNT, CDR2 FRNRAP. This CDR3 contains 14 residues. The V and J ends lost 4 bases and 7 bases, in that order; junction bases with no gene match: 5.

Only one count was recorded for this clonotype. V usage is TRBV19 and J usage is TRBJ2-7, with TRBD1 matching 8 bases. Germline CDR1 reads LNHDA; CDR2 reads SQIVND (reference sequence). The V and J ends lost 8 bases and 1 base, in that order; junction bases with no gene match: 10. CDR3 size: 15 residues. CDR3 in amino acids: CASQTDRVRSYEQYF. CDR3 nucleotides: TGTGCCAGTCAAACGGACAGGGTTAGATCCTACGAGCAGTACTTC.

This clonotype showed up just a few times. The chain couples TRBV6-1 to TRBJ1-3; D is unresolved. V was cut by 5 bases and J by 3 bases, with 8 bases left in between. Germline-derived CDR1 and CDR2 are MNHNS and SASEGT. The CDR3 loop spans 13 amino acids. This CDR3 reads CASSPTFGNTIYF. Written as DNA, the CDR3 is TGTGCCAGCAGTCCCACTTTTGGAAACACCATATATTTT.

This clonotype was counted only a few times. The chain combines TRBV27 with TRBJ1-2; 7 bases map to TRBD1. J lost 3 bases, V lost 6 bases, and 4 bases had no gene match. Germline V gene sequence: CDR1 MNHEY, CDR2 SMNVEV (reference sequence). The CDR3 loop spans 13 amino acids. CDR3 nucleotides: TGTGCCAGCAGGGATACAGGGGACTATGGCTACACCTTC. Translating gives CASRDTGDYGYTF.

This clonotype was seen a handful of times. The chain combines TRBV3-1 with TRBJ2-1; 7 bases agree with TRBD1. Germline V gene lookup returns CDR1 LGHDT and CDR2 YNNKEL (reference sequence). The CDR3 length is 13 residues. The trim removed 7 bases at V and 6 bases at J, leaving 6 bases unmatched. DNA of the CDR3: TGTGCCAGCACCGAGGGGGCGGTCAATGAGCAGTTCTTC. Translation gives CASTEGAVNEQFF.

This clonotype was counted at least ten times. The chain is built from TRBV28 and TRBJ2-7; D is perhaps TRBD1 or TRBD2 (5 bases each). Germline-derived CDR1 and CDR2 are MDHEN and SYDVKM. V lost 7 bases and J lost 6, with 19 bases in between. This CDR3 region has 14 residues. The CDR3 is CASTYTGQGREQYF. In nucleotides, the CDR3 is TGTGCCAGCACATACACGGGGCAGGGACGCGAGCAGTACTTC.

In this sample, this clonotype turned up once. A clone one base away is much larger, so this may be a read error. This chain uses TRBV11-2 with TRBJ1-4, with TRBD1 matching 8 bases. J was trimmed by 5 bases and V by 5 bases; bases with no gene match: 4. There are 14 residues in the CDR3. The germline V gene encodes CDR1 SGHAT and CDR2 FQNNGV. The CDR3 DNA sequence: TGTGCCAGCAGCAAGGGACAGGAGAATGAAAAACTGTTTTTT. It is translated as CASSKGQENEKLFF.

This clonotype was observed many times. The genes are TRBV29-1 and TRBJ2-1, with D possibly being TRBD1 or TRBD2 (5 bases each). The V end lost 6 bases, the J end lost 8 bases, and 14 bases lay between the germline ends. This CDR3 comprises 12 residues. Germline CDR1 SQVTM, CDR2 ANQGSEA. The DNA of the CDR3 is TGCAGCGTCCGCCGGGACGTGCATGAGCAGTTCTTC. This encodes CSVRRDVHEQFF.

This clonotype was seen ten or more times. The chain carries TRBV28 and TRBJ2-7, with D possibly called TRBD1 or TRBD2 (5 bases each). The CDR3 extends over 12 amino acids. V shed 6 bases and J shed 2 bases, with 8 bases lying between them. The V gene's germline CDR1 is MDHEN and CDR2 SYDVKM. The CDR3 DNA sequence: TGTGCCAGCAGCTCGGGACCCTACGAGCAGTACTTC. It codes for CASSSGPYEQYF.

The V call is TRBV6-1, the J call TRBJ1-1; D is unclear. In germline, CDR1 is MNHNS, CDR2 SASEGT. V was trimmed by 2 bases and J by 8 bases, leaving 6 bases between them. CDR3 size: 11 residues. The chain's CDR3 is CASSELGEAFF. CDR3 DNA: TGTGCCAGCAGTGAATTGGGGGAAGCTTTCTTT.

The chain employs TRBV2 and TRBJ1-1; D is possibly TRBD1 (5 bases). V gave up 7 bases and J gave up 5 bases, with 20 bases separating them. Germline CDR1 and CDR2: SNHLY and FYNNEI. This CDR3 comprises 15 residues. CDR3 coding DNA: TGTGCCAGCACCCTGCAACAGGCCTCGGGGACTGAAGCTTTCTTT. Translation gives CASTLQQASGTEAFF.

This clonotype was seen many times. The chain has TRBV20-1 and TRBJ1-5; D possibly corresponds to TRBD1 (5 bases). CDR1 DFQATT and CDR2 SNEGSKA come from the germline V gene (reference sequence). V lost 3 bases to trimming and J lost 2 bases, with 14 bases between them. This CDR3 comprises 15 residues. The CDR3 loop is CSASGRALGNQPQHF. The CDR3 DNA is TGCAGTGCTAGCGGCAGGGCCTTAGGCAATCAGCCCCAGCATTTT.

The chain is built from TRBV2 and TRBJ2-1, with TRBD1 matching over 9 bases. Looked up from germline, CDR1 is SNHLY and CDR2 is FYNNEI. V trimming: 5 bases; J trimming: 4 bases; junction bases outside the gene matches: 6. The length of the CDR3 is 15 residues. The CDR3 sequence is CASSRDRVDYNEQFF. CDR3 DNA: TGTGCCAGCAGTCGGGACAGGGTAGATTACAATGAGCAGTTCTTC. The full variable domain, in which reference TRBV2 and TRBJ2-1 provide the parts outside the CDR3, is EPEVTQTPSHQVTQMGQEVILRCVPISNHLYFYWYRQILGQKVEFLVSFYNNEISEKSEIFDDQFSVERPDGSNFTLKIRSTKLEDSAMYFCASSRDRVDYNEQFFGPGTRLTVL.

This clonotype has only one observation. The V and J genes are TRBV24-1 and TRBJ2-3, with D possibly TRBD1 on 6 matching bases. Trimming shortened V by 4 bases and J by 0 bases, and 19 bases separated the two germline ends. Germline V gives CDR1 KGHDR, CDR2 SFDVKD. CDR3 length equals 18 residues. The CDR3: CATSDCTGPYTSTDTQYF. DNA for the CDR3: TGTGCCACCAGTGACTGTACAGGGCCTTATACTAGCACAGATACGCAGTATTTT.

Many counts were recorded for this clonotype. The chain uses TRBV6-2 or TRBV6-3 and TRBJ2-5; 8 bases agree with TRBD2. The CDR3 contains 15 residues. The J segment lost 2 bases and the V segment lost 6 bases, leaving 8 bases of the junction unmatched. The germline CDR1 and CDR2 sequences are MNHEY and SVGEGT. In DNA form, the CDR3 reads TGTGCCAGCAGCGGGGGGGCTTCGGCGCAAGAGACCCAGTACTTC. It encodes CASSGGASAQETQYF.

This clonotype was found many times. The CDR3 sequence is CASRSSLVSTQYF. The CDR3 DNA sequence: TGCGCCAGCAGATCTAGCTTGGTTTCGACCCAGTACTTC. V gene TRBV5-1 combines with J gene TRBJ2-5; TRBD2 might be the D (5 bases). The CDR3 spans 13 residues. Germline V gene lookup returns CDR1 SGHRS and CDR2 YFSETQ. Trimming removed 5 bases from V and 7 bases from J, with 15 bases in between.

This clonotype has a handful of counts. The rearrangement uses TRBV5-1 and TRBJ2-2; perhaps TRBD1 as D (5 bases). V was shortened by 1 base and J by 4 bases, with 11 bases between the two germline ends. The CDR3 is made up of 15 amino acids. The V gene's germline CDR1 is SGHRS and CDR2 YFSETQ. CDR3 residues: CASSLFKGVTGELFF. In nucleotides, the CDR3 is TGCGCCAGCAGCTTGTTTAAAGGGGTCACCGGGGAGCTGTTTTTT.

This clonotype appeared many times. This chain joins TRBV12-3 or TRBV12-4 and TRBJ2-7; D is perhaps TRBD1 (5 bases). The CDR3 loop spans 15 amino acids. Between the trimmed V and J ends, which lost 0 bases and 3 bases, there was a span of 12 bases. The CDR3 protein is CASSLAAAGIYEQYF. In DNA, the CDR3 is TGTGCCAGCAGTTTAGCGGCGGCAGGGATCTACGAGCAGTACTTC.

This clonotype came up many times. This chain uses TRBV29-1 with TRBJ2-3; 8 bases agree with TRBD2. The trim removed 7 bases at V and 0 bases at J, leaving 6 bases unmatched. This CDR3 has 14 residues. Germline lookup yields CDR1 SQVTM and CDR2 ANQGSEA. The CDR3 reads CSAPREGSTDTQYF. The CDR3 DNA reads as TGCAGCGCCCCCCGGGAGGGTAGCACAGATACGCAGTATTTT.

This clonotype was detected only a few times. The chain joins TRBV27 to TRBJ2-5; D possibly uses TRBD1 or TRBD2 (5 bases each). This CDR3 spans 16 amino acids. V was clipped by 0 bases and J by 2 bases, with 13 bases between them. Germline lookup yields CDR1 MNHEY and CDR2 SMNVEV (reference sequence). CDR3 in DNA: TGTGCCAGCAGTTTATCGTGGGACGGAACTCAAGAGACCCAGTACTTC. This translates into CASSLSWDGTQETQYF.

This clonotype appeared a few times. The V and J genes are TRBV12-3 or TRBV12-4 and TRBJ2-4; D might be TRBD1 (7 bases). The CDR3 loop spans 14 amino acids. The germline V and J ends were trimmed by 4 bases and 4 bases, with 11 bases remaining between them. The CDR3 nucleotides read TGTGCCAGCAGTTCCGCAGGGGGGAAAAACATTCAGTACTTC. Translation: CASSSAGGKNIQYF.

A note on this clonotype: A clone one base away is much larger, so this may be a read error. The chain has TRBV29-1 and TRBJ2-3; 10 bases match TRBD2. The germline gives CDR1 SQVTM, CDR2 ANQGSEA. This CDR3 is 15 amino acids long. This CDR3 is CSVVTSGTSTGTQYF. The DNA for the CDR3 is TGCAGCGTTGTAACTAGCGGGACTAGCACAGGTACGCAGTATTTT.

J is TRBJ2-7 and V is TRBV7-9; a weak D match, TRBD1 (7 bases). V was cut by 4 bases and J by 5 bases, with 15 bases left in between. The CDR3 contains 14 residues. Germline CDR1 SEHNR, CDR2 FQNEAQ (reference sequence). Here the CDR3 DNA reads TGTGCCAGCAGCTGGCAACAGGGGAGGAACGAGCAGTACTTC. Its translation: CASSWQQGRNEQYF.

This clonotype was found a few times. V usage is TRBV20-1 and J usage is TRBJ2-7; 11 nucleotides agree with TRBD1. This CDR3 is 13 amino acids long. The germline CDR1 and CDR2 sequences are DFQATT and SNEGSKA (reference sequence). The V and J ends lost 5 bases and 5 bases, in that order; junction bases with no gene match: 5. The CDR3 reads CSAPGQGGDEQYF. CDR3 DNA sequence: TGCAGTGCTCCGGGACAGGGGGGAGACGAGCAGTACTTC.

This clonotype was counted many times. The chain uses TRBV2 and TRBJ1-4; D is unclear. This CDR3 contains 14 residues. Trimming took off 7 bases at V and 9 bases at J, with 18 bases between the two ends. Per germline, CDR1 SNHLY and CDR2 FYNNEI. The CDR3 bases are TGTGCCAGCACGGTGGTACGGGATTGGCAAAAACTGTTTTTT. This gives the protein CASTVVRDWQKLFF.

This chain joins TRBV28 and TRBJ2-6; tentative D call: TRBD1 (6 bases). V was pared by 3 bases and J by 2 bases, with 11 bases between. Germline V gene lookup returns CDR1 MDHEN and CDR2 SYDVKM. This CDR3 is 16 amino acids long. The CDR3: CASSFIPGAGANVLTF. CDR3 nucleotides: TGTGCCAGCAGTTTTATCCCAGGGGCTGGGGCCAACGTCCTGACTTTC.

This clonotype was observed at least ten times. The chain couples TRBV6-2 or TRBV6-3 to TRBJ2-2, with D perhaps TRBD2 (5 bases). The ends were cut back, 8 bases at V and 4 bases at J, with 17 bases in the middle. Germline CDR1 reads MNHEY; CDR2 reads SVGEGT. CDR3 length: 15 residues. The CDR3 spells CASRGRVGSTGELFF. For the CDR3, the DNA is TGTGCCAGCCGAGGGAGAGTAGGTAGCACCGGGGAGCTGTTTTTT.